This TCR beta chain was captured in a study of spatial heterogeneity in lung cancer. Study outcomes and limitations: Tumor mutation counts were tracked by expanded intratumoral alpha and beta TCR counts.

Germline values: CDR1 SGHVS, CDR2 FQNEAQ. This CDR3 has 15 residues. V shed 2 bases and J 2 bases; nucleotides not matched to a gene: 3. Time point here: sample taken at primary tumor resection. There are many counts of this clonotype. The antigen is unknown. The library was prepared for alpha chains; this beta chain is a stray read, so its frequency means little. TCRdb re-called the 5' RACE reads with MiXCR, one entry per CDR3 protein. The data hold several thousand distinct CDR3 sequences, with roughly 5.2% observed a single time. The sequence was obtained from a male donor with early-stage non-small cell lung cancer. The chain recombines TRBV7-8 with TRBJ2-3, with 8 bases matching TRBD2. The sample in question was lung tumor tissue, obtained at surgery. CDR3 residues: CASSLRGLVTDTQYF. The CDR3 DNA reads TGTGCCAGCAGCTTAAGGGGACTAGTCACAGATACGCAGTATTTT.